This T cell receptor (beta chain) was identified during a study of Ad26.COV2.S vaccination and SARS-CoV-2 variants. Study-wide points: There was a possibility that the TCR breadth and depth analyses underestimated total T cell responses.

CDR3 size: 14 residues. CDR1 and CDR2 from the germline V gene are SGHAT and FQNNGV. After removal of 3 bases from V and 8 bases from J, the junction contained 7 bases not matched to a gene. Of note for this clone: Its antigen is undetermined.

TCRdb's table, derived via immunoSEQ multiplex PCR, lists solely in-frame clones and lacks some. The data show approximately 340,000 clones, 92% seen once. The source is a human donor who had recovered from COVID-19. V and J are TRBV11-2 and TRBJ1-2; 9 nucleotides agree with TRBD1. The starting material was peripheral blood, obtained after recovery from COVID-19. The CDR3 loop is CASSFRGQGEGYTF. The CDR3 nucleotides read TGTGCCAGCAGCTTTAGGGGACAGGGTGAGGGCTACACCTTC.